One sample yielded the 22 T cell receptor beta chains listed below, sequenced in a study of T-cell reconstitution after alpha-beta-depleted transplantation in children. As it was prepared, the TCRbeta library received unique molecular identifiers. TCRdb re-called the PCR reads through MiXCR, storing one row per CDR3 protein. In the table there are a few hundred thousand distinct CDR3 sequences, approximately 12% of which are singletons. Sequencing used PBMCs, mostly from graft donor cells, obtained 360 days after TCRalphabeta/CD19-depleted stem cell transplant. The receptors were sampled from a male patient between 5 and 17 years old who had a stem cell transplant for acute myeloid leukemia, so the T cells may come from the graft donor.

V is TRBV12-3 or TRBV12-4 and J is TRBJ2-1, with TRBD2 identical over 11 bases. The CDR3 length is 15 residues. With V trimmed by 7 bases and J by 0 bases, 2 bases remained unmatched. The CDR3, as DNA: TGTGCCAGCAAAACTAGCGGGAGCTCCTACAATGAGCAGTTCTTC. As protein: CASKTSGSSYNEQFF.

This clonotype was recorded at least ten times. A read error may account for a junction end that differs from germline. The chain uses TRBV18 and TRBJ1-5, with D hard to call. This CDR3 has 13 residues. Germline V gene lookup returns CDR1 KGHSH and CDR2 LQKENI. The CDR3 DNA sequence: TGCGCCAGCAGCCCTGGGGGCAATCAGCCCCAGCATTTT. It codes for CASSPGGNQPQHF.

In this sample, this clonotype turned up a few times. The junction and the germline gene differ at one end; a read error may be behind it. The chain couples TRBV6-1 to TRBJ1-2, with TRBD1 identical over 7 bases. The CDR3 has 16 amino acids. Germline CDR1 and CDR2: MNHNS and SASEGT. CDR3 in amino acids: CASRDPDRINGYGYTF. The CDR3 DNA follows: TGTGCCAGCCGTGACCCGGACAGGATCAATGGCTATGGCTACACCTTC.

This clonotype came up a few times. This chain links TRBV3-1 with TRBJ1-1, with D perhaps TRBD1 (5 bases). Germline V gene lookup returns CDR1 LGHDT and CDR2 YNNKEL (reference sequence). The CDR3 is 15 residues long. V was shortened by 1 base and J by 7 bases, with 16 bases between the two germline ends. The CDR3 reads CASSQVPRALHEAFF. The CDR3 coding sequence is TGTGCCAGCAGCCAAGTTCCCAGGGCGCTCCATGAAGCTTTCTTT.

V gene TRBV20-1 combines with J gene TRBJ2-3; D is possibly TRBD1 (5 bases). V lost 3 bases to trimming and J lost 5 bases, with 9 bases between them. Germline CDR1 reads DFQATT; CDR2 reads SNEGSKA (reference sequence). The CDR3 sequence is 12 residues long. CDR3 coding DNA: TGCAGTGCTAGTCCAGGGCAAGATACGCAGTATTTT. Translation gives CSASPGQDTQYF.

Ten or more counts support this clonotype. The chain uses TRBV15 and TRBJ2-7; 9 bases fit TRBD2. The germline gives CDR1 LNHNV, CDR2 YYDKDF (reference sequence). J gave up 3 bases and V 0 bases, and 0 bases lay outside the gene matches. CDR3 length: 14 amino acids. CDR3 loop: CATSREAGGYEQYF. The CDR3 region has the DNA TGTGCCACCAGCAGAGAAGCGGGAGGCTACGAGCAGTACTTC.

The chain employs TRBV7-9 and TRBJ2-7, with TRBD1 identical over 9 bases. This CDR3 is 15 amino acids long. With V trimmed by 2 bases and J by 3 bases, 5 bases remained unmatched. Germline loops: CDR1 SEHNR, CDR2 FQNEAQ (reference sequence). The CDR3 DNA follows: TGTGCCAGCAGCTTACTCGGGACAGGGTTCTACGAGCAGTACTTC. Its translation is CASSLLGTGFYEQYF.

This clonotype has ten or more counts. The CDR3 nucleotides read TGTGCCAGCAGTTTATCGGGGTTTGAAAAAACTGAAGCTTTCTTT. It is translated as CASSLSGFEKTEAFF. The chain combines TRBV28 with TRBJ1-1; no clear D gene. CDR1 is MDHEN and CDR2 is SYDVKM in the germline V gene. V gave up 1 base and J gave up 5 bases, with 14 bases separating them. The length of the CDR3 is 15 residues.

To note about this clonotype: The junction and the germline gene differ at one end; a read error may be behind it. The rearrangement links TRBV28 to TRBJ2-7; D may be TRBD1 (6 bases). The CDR3 has 14 amino acids. Germline-derived CDR1 and CDR2 are MDHEN and SYDVKM. CDR3 protein: CARSLQGLSYEQYF. The CDR3 DNA sequence: TGTGCCAGAAGTTTGCAGGGGCTGTCCTACGAGCAGTACTTC.

This clonotype came up a few times. This chain connects TRBV20-1 to TRBJ2-5, with D perhaps matching TRBD1 or TRBD2 (7 bases each). Germline V CDR1 and CDR2: DFQATT, SNEGSKA (reference sequence). V was cut by 3 bases and J by 1 base, with 15 bases left in between. There are 15 residues in the CDR3. The chain's CDR3 is CSARTGREVQETQYF. For the CDR3, the DNA is TGCAGTGCTAGGACAGGGAGGGAGGTCCAAGAGACCCAGTACTTC.

This clonotype occurred a few times. The V call is TRBV7-3, the J call TRBJ2-1, with 14 positions matching TRBD2. This CDR3 has 16 amino acids. V was clipped by 4 bases and J by 4 bases; unmatched bases: 3. Germline V gene data show CDR1 as SGHTA and CDR2 as FQGTGA. The CDR3 coding sequence is TGTGCCAGCAGCTCTCGGACTAGCGGGAGGTACAATGAGCAGTTCTTC. Its translation: CASSSRTSGRYNEQFF.

A single count supports this clonotype. The chain employs TRBV29-1 and TRBJ2-7, with D maybe TRBD2 (5 bases). Germline V gene data show CDR1 as SQVTM and CDR2 as ANQGSEA. V lost 3 bases, J lost 7 bases, and 13 bases lay in between. The CDR3 extends over 12 amino acids. The CDR3 DNA follows: TGCAGCGTTGAGCACTCTCCGGGGGAGCAGTACTTC. Amino acid sequence: CSVEHSPGEQYF.

This clonotype was seen a handful of times. This chain joins TRBV29-1 and TRBJ2-5; D may be TRBD2 (6 bases). The germline gives CDR1 SQVTM, CDR2 ANQGSEA. Trimming took 3 bases from V and 2 from J, leaving 16 bases between them. There are 15 residues in the CDR3. CDR3 sequence (DNA): TGCAGCGTTGAGGTGGAGTCTAGCGATCAAGAGACCCAGTACTTC. It specifies CSVEVESSDQETQYF.

The chain links TRBV29-1 to TRBJ2-5; TRBD1 matches 9 bases. Per the germline V gene, CDR1 is SQVTM and CDR2 is ANQGSEA. The ends lost 0 bases at V and 7 bases at J; junction bases unmatched: 6. The length of the CDR3 is 14 residues. The CDR3: CSVEDLTGGATQYF. CDR3 DNA sequence: TGCAGCGTTGAAGACCTTACAGGGGGCGCGACCCAGTACTTC.

This clonotype was recorded only once. The conserved phenylalanine or tryptophan is not found at the CDR3 terminus, so this likely reflects a read error. Because the CDR3's place on the DNA is in doubt, the DNA is left out and the CDR3 is given as listed by TCRdb. V and J are TRBV12-2 and TRBJ2-1; the table's TRBD1 call for D was not verified on the DNA. TRBV12-2 is tagged as a pseudogene. Both ends counted, the CDR3 spans 12 residues. This CDR3 reads CASRFGRFSPFI.

This clonotype was observed a handful of times. This chain links TRBV25-1 with TRBJ1-5, with D possibly TRBD1 on 5 matching bases. The CDR3 has 16 residues. Germline CDR1 MGHDK, CDR2 SYGVNS. Between the trimmed V and J ends, which lost 2 bases and 3 bases, there was a span of 14 bases. CDR3 residues: CASSERGWVDNQPQHF. The CDR3 coding sequence is TGTGCCAGCAGTGAACGGGGGTGGGTAGACAATCAGCCCCAGCATTTT.

This clonotype was seen a few times. V and J are TRBV11-2 and TRBJ2-1, with 7 positions matching TRBD1. Germline values: CDR1 SGHAT, CDR2 FQNNGV. This CDR3 contains 16 residues. Trimming at V came to 5 bases and at J to 4 bases, leaving 11 bases not matched to a gene. CDR3: CASSEGARVPYNEQFF. CDR3 sequence (DNA): TGTGCCAGCAGCGAGGGGGCCCGAGTGCCATACAATGAGCAGTTCTTC.

This chain links TRBV7-2 with TRBJ2-5; TRBD2 matches at 11 bases. The CDR3 sequence is 13 residues long. Germline V gene sequence: CDR1 SGHTA, CDR2 FQGNSA. The J segment lost 7 bases and the V segment lost 6 bases, leaving 4 bases of the junction unmatched. CDR3 nucleotide sequence: TGTGCCAGCAGTTCTGGACTAGCGGGGACCCAGTACTTC. Translated, it gives CASSSGLAGTQYF. Full variable domain (remainder filled in from reference TRBV7-2 and TRBJ2-5): GAGVSQSPSNKVTEKGKDVELRCDPISGHTALYWYRQSLGQGLEFLIYFQGNSAPDKSGLPSDRFSAERTGGSVSTLTIQRTQQEDSAVYLCASSSGLAGTQYFGPGTRLLVL.

This clonotype was seen a handful of times. V and J are TRBV9 and TRBJ2-1, with 8 bases that match TRBD2. CDR3 length: 14 residues. V lost 5 bases and J lost 7; bases outside the gene matches: 8. Germline loops: CDR1 SGDLS, CDR2 YYNGEE. The CDR3 sequence is CASRPTSSGNEQFF. Here the CDR3 DNA reads TGTGCCAGCAGACCTACCTCTAGCGGGAATGAGCAGTTCTTC.

This clonotype occurred a few times. J is TRBJ2-5 and V is TRBV20-1; D not certain. Per germline, CDR1 DFQATT and CDR2 SNEGSKA (reference sequence). The CDR3 length is 12 residues. The germline V and J ends were trimmed by 5 bases and 0 bases, with 7 bases remaining between them. The CDR3, as DNA: TGCAGTGCTCCCCGGGACCAAGAGACCCAGTACTTC. Its translation: CSAPRDQETQYF.

This clonotype was counted at least ten times. The chain couples TRBV28 to TRBJ2-7; D gene unclear. Germline V gene sequence: CDR1 MDHEN, CDR2 SYDVKM. The CDR3 totals 17 residues. V gave up 2 bases and J gave up 5 bases, with 22 bases separating them. CDR3 residues: CASSLPWSTKLSHEQYF. In DNA form, the CDR3 reads TGTGCCAGCAGTTTACCATGGTCAACTAAACTGTCCCACGAGCAGTACTTC.

This clonotype was picked up a small number of times. V and J are TRBV9 and TRBJ2-5; 8 positions match TRBD1. This CDR3 comprises 15 residues. Germline loops: CDR1 SGDLS, CDR2 YYNGEE. V gave up 4 bases and J gave up 5 bases; unmatched junction bases: 10. The CDR3 protein is CASSNRDRIVETQYF. In DNA form, the CDR3 reads TGTGCCAGCAGCAACCGGGACAGGATCGTTGAGACCCAGTACTTC.